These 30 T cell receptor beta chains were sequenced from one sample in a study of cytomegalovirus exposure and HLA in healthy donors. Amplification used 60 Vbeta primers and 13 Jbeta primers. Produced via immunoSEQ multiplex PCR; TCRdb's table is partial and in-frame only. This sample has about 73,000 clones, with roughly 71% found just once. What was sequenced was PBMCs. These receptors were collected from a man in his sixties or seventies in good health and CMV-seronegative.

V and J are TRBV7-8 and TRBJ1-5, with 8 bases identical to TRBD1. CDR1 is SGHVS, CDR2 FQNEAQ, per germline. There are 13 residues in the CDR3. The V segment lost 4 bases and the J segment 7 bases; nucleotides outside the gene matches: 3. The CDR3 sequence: CASSSTGDQPQHF. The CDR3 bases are TGTGCCAGCAGCTCGACAGGGGACCAGCCCCAGCATTTT.

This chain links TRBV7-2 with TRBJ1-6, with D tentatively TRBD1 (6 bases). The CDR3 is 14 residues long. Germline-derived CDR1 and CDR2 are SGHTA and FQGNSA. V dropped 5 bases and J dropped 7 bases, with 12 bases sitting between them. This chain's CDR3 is CASSPRTENSPLHF. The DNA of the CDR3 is TGTGCCAGCAGCCCGCGGACAGAGAATTCACCCCTCCACTTT.

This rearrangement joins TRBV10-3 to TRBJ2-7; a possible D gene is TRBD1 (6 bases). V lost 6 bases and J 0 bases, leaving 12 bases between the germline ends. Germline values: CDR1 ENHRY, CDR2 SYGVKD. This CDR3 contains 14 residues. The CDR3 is CAISPDRSSYEQYF. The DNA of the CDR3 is TGTGCCATCAGCCCAGACAGGAGCTCCTACGAGCAGTACTTC.

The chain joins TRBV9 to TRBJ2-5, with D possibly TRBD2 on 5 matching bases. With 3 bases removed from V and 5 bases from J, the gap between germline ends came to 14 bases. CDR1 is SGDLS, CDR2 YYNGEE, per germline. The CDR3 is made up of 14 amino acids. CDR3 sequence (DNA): TGTGCCAGCAGCGCAAGCAGGAGCGGCGAGACCCAGTACTTC. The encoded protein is CASSASRSGETQYF.

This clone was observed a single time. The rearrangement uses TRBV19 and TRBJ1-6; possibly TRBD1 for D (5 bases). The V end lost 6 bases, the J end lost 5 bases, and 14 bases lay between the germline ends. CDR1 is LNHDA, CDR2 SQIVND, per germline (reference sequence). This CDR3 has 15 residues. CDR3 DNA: TGTGCCAGTAGGGCGGACAAGTCTAATAATTCACCCCTCCACTTT. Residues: CASRADKSNNSPLHF.

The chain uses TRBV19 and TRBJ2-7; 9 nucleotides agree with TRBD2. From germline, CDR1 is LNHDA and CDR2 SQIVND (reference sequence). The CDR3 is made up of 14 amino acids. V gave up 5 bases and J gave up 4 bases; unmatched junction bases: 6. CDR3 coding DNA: TGTGCCAGTAGTCCCAGGCTAGCGGGGTACGAGCAGTACTTC. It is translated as CASSPRLAGYEQYF.

The CDR3 region is CASSRTGGTEAFF. CDR3 coding DNA: TGTGCCAGCAGCCGTACGGGGGGCACTGAAGCTTTCTTT. The chain is built from TRBV6-6 and TRBJ1-1; D possibly corresponds to TRBD1 (5 bases). Trimming shortened V by 6 bases and J by 4 bases, and 12 bases separated the two germline ends. The CDR3 has 13 amino acids. Germline CDR1 is MNHNY and CDR2 is SVGAGI (reference sequence).

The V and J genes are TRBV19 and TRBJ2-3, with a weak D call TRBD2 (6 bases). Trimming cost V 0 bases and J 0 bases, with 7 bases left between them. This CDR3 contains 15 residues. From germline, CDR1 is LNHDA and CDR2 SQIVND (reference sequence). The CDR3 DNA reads TGTGCCAGTAGTATAGAGGGGAGGAGCACAGATACGCAGTATTTT. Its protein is CASSIEGRSTDTQYF. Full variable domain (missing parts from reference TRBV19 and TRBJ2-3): DGGITQSPKYLFRKEGQNVTLSCEQNLNHDAMYWYRQDPGQGLRLIYYSQIVNDFQKGDIAEGYSVSREKKESFPLTVTSAQKNPTAFYLCASSIEGRSTDTQYFGPGTRLTVL.

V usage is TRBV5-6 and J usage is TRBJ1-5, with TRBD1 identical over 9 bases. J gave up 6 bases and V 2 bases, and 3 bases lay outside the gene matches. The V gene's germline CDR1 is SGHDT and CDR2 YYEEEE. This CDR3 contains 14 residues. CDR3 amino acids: CASSLTGGLQPQHF. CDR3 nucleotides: TGTGCCAGCAGCTTAACAGGGGGCCTTCAGCCCCAGCATTTT.

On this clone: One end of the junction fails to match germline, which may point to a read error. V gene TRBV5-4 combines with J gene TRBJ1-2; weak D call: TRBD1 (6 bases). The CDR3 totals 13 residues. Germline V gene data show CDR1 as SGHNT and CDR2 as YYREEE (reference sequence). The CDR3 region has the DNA TGTGCCGGCAGCCTGGACAGTACCTTTGGCTACACCTTC. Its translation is CAGSLDSTFGYTF.

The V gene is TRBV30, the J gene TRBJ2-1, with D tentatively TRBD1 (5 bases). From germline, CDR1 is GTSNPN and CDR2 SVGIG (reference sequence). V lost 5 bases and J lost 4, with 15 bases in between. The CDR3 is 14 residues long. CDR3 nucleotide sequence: TGTGCCTGGGTACAGGCGATGAAGTACAATGAGCAGTTCTTC. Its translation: CAWVQAMKYNEQFF.

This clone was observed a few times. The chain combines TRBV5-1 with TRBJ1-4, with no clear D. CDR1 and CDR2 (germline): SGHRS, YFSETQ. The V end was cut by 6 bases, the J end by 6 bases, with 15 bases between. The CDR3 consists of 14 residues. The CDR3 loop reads CASTLGGGDEKLFF. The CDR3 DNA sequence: TGCGCCAGCACCCTGGGAGGTGGGGATGAAAAACTGTTTTTT.

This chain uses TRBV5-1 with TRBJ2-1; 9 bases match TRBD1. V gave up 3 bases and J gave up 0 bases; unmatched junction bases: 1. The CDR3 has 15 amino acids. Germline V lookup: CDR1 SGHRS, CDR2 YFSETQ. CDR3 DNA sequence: TGCGCCAGCAGCTCGGGACAGGGCTCCTACAATGAGCAGTTCTTC. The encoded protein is CASSSGQGSYNEQFF.

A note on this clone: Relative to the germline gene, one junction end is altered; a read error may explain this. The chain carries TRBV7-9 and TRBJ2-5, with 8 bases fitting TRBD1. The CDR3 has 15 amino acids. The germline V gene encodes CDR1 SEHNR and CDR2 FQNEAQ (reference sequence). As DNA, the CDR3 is TGTTCCAGCAGCTCGACAGGGGTTCACCAAGAGACCCAGTACTTC. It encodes CSSSSTGVHQETQYF.

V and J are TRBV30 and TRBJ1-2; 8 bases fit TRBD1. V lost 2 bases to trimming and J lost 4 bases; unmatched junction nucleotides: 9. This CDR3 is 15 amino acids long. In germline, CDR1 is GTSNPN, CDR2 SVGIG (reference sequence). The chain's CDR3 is CAWSPGTGITYGYTF. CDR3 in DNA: TGTGCCTGGAGTCCCGGGACAGGCATCACCTATGGCTACACCTTC.

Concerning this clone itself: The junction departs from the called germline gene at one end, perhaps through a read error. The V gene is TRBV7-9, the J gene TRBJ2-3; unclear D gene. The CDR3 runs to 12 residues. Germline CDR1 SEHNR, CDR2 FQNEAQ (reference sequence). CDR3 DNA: TGTTCCAGCAGGTCTCAGGCAGATACGCAGTATTTT. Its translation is CSSRSQADTQYF.

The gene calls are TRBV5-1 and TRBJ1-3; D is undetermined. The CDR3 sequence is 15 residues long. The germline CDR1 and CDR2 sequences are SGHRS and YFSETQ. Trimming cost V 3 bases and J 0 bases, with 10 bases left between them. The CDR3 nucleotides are TGCGCCAGCAGCTACACAGCGGACTCTGGAAACACCATATATTTT. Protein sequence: CASSYTADSGNTIYF.

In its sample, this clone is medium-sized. The CDR3: CAWSPLSGELFF. CDR3 nucleotide sequence: TGTGCCTGGAGCCCATTGTCCGGGGAGCTGTTTTTT. The rearrangement joins TRBV30 to TRBJ2-2, with D hard to call. The CDR3 is made up of 12 amino acids. In germline, CDR1 is GTSNPN, CDR2 SVGIG (reference sequence). Trimming removed 3 bases at V and 6 bases at J, with 8 bases between.

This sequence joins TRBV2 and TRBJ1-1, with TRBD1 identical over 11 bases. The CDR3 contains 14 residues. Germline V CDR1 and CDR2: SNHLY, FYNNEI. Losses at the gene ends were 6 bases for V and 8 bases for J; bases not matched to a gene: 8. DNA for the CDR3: TGTGCCAGCAGGGGGGGACAGGGGGTGGGAGAAGCTTTCTTT. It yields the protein CASRGGQGVGEAFF.

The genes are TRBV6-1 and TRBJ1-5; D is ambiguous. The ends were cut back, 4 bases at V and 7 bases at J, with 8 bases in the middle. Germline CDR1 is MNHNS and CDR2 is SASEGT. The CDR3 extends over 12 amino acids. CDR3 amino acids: CASSALEQPQHF. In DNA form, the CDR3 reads TGTGCCAGCAGTGCACTCGAACAGCCCCAGCATTTT.

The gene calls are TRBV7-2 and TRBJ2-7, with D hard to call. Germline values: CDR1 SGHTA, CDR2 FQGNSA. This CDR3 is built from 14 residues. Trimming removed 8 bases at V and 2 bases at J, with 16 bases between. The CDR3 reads CASARPGFPYEQYF. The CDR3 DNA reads TGTGCCAGCGCTCGCCCAGGATTCCCCTACGAGCAGTACTTC.

DNA of the CDR3: TGTGCCTGGGGGAGGGCCGAAGAAAACAATGAGCAGTTCTTC. It encodes CAWGRAEENNEQFF. The genes are TRBV30 and TRBJ2-1; 7 nucleotides agree with TRBD2. The CDR3 is 14 amino acids. After removal of 5 bases from V and 5 bases from J, the junction contained 9 bases not matched to a gene. Germline V lookup: CDR1 GTSNPN, CDR2 SVGIG (reference sequence).

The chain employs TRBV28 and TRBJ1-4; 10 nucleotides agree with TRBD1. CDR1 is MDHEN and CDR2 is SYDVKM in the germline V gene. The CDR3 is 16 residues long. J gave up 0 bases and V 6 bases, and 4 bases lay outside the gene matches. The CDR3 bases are TGTGCCAGCAGGACAGGGGGCGTTACAACTAATGAAAAACTGTTTTTT. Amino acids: CASRTGGVTTNEKLFF.

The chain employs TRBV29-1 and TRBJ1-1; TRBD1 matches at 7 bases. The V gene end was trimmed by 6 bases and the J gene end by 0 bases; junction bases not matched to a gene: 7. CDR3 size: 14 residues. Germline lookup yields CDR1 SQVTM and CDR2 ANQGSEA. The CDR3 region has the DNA TGCAGCGTGATCGGCAGGGGGATGAACACTGAAGCTTTCTTT. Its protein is CSVIGRGMNTEAFF.

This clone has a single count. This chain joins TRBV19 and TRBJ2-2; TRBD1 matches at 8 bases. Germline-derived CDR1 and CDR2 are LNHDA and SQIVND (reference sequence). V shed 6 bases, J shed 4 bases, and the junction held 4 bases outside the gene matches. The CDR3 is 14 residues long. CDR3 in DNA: TGTGCCAGTAGAGACAGGGGTGGCACCGGGGAGCTGTTTTTT. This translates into CASRDRGGTGELFF.

The CDR3 coding sequence is TGTGCCAGCAGCGTGAACAGAAATCCCTTCTATGGCTACACCTTC. Translation: CASSVNRNPFYGYTF. This chain links TRBV5-6 with TRBJ1-2; D uncertain. V was trimmed by 4 bases and J by 4 bases, leaving 17 bases between them. Looked up from germline, CDR1 is SGHDT and CDR2 is YYEEEE. The CDR3 has 15 amino acids.

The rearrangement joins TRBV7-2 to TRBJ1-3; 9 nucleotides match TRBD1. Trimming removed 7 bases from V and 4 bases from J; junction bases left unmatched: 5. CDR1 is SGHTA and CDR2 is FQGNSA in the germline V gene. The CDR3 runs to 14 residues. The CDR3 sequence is CASTPGQGGNTIYF. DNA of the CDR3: TGTGCCAGCACCCCGGGACAGGGCGGAAACACCATATATTTT.

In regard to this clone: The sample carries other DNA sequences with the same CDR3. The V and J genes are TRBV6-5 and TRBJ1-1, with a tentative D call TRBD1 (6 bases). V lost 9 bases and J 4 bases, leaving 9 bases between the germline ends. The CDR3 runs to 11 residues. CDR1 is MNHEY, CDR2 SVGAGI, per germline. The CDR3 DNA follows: TGTGCCAGTGGGGGCGTCACTGAAGCTTTCTTT. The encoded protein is CASGGVTEAFF.

The CDR3 nucleotides read TGCGCCAGCAGCTTGGTAGGTCTAGCGTGGGATACGCAGTATTTT. It specifies CASSLVGLAWDTQYF. The V call is TRBV5-1, the J call TRBJ2-3, with D possibly matching TRBD2 (6 bases). Germline assignment: CDR1 SGHRS and CDR2 YFSETQ. CDR3 length: 15 amino acids. The V gene lost 0 bases and the J gene lost 6 bases, with 14 bases spanning the gap.

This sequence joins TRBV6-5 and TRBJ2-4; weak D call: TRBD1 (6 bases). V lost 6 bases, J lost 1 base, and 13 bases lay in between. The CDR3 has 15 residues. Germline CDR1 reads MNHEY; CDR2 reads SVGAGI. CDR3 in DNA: TGTGCCAGCAGCCCACAGGGTACCGCCAAAAACATTCAGTACTTC. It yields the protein CASSPQGTAKNIQYF.